A single sample gave rise to the 31 T cell receptor beta chains below, sequenced in a study of technical replicates of blood from a handful of donors. Data came from immunoSEQ multiplex PCR; TCRdb stores just in-frame clones and leaves some out. The table includes 65,000 to 85,000 clones, around 94% detected once. The specimen was T cells isolated from PBMCs. These receptors all come from a human donor in good health.

The chain joins TRBV5-1 to TRBJ2-3, with D tentatively TRBD1 (6 bases). V was clipped by 0 bases and J by 5 bases, with 7 bases between them. This CDR3 spans 13 amino acids. The germline gives CDR1 SGHRS, CDR2 YFSETQ. As DNA, the CDR3 is TGCGCCAGCAGCTTGGTAGGGGGAGATACGCAGTATTTT. Translation gives CASSLVGGDTQYF.

The V and J genes are TRBV9 and TRBJ2-2; TRBD2 might be the D (5 bases). The V end was cut by 0 bases, the J end by 9 bases, with 18 bases between. CDR1 is SGDLS, CDR2 YYNGEE, per germline. The CDR3 runs to 16 residues. The chain's CDR3 is CASSVGLGDNSRELFF. CDR3 coding DNA: TGTGCCAGCAGCGTAGGGCTGGGAGACAACTCTCGGGAGCTGTTTTTT.

The V call is TRBV6-5, the J call TRBJ1-1; TRBD1 matches 8 bases. V was pared by 0 bases and J by 0 bases, with 3 bases of the junction left unmatched. The germline gives CDR1 MNHEY, CDR2 SVGAGI. CDR3 length: 16 residues. CDR3 in DNA: TGTGCCAGCAGTTACTCTTGGACAGGGATGAACACTGAAGCTTTCTTT. This encodes CASSYSWTGMNTEAFF.

This clone was observed a few times. J is TRBJ1-5 and V is TRBV7-8, with 8 nucleotides matching TRBD1. The CDR3 runs to 15 residues. The trim removed 1 base at V and 6 bases at J, leaving 5 bases unmatched. The germline V gene has CDR1 SGHVS and CDR2 FQNEAQ. The CDR3 protein is CASSLVSTGVQPQHF. CDR3 coding DNA: TGTGCCAGCAGCTTAGTATCGACAGGGGTTCAGCCCCAGCATTTT.

V is TRBV9 and J is TRBJ2-1, with 10 positions matching TRBD2. V lost 4 bases, J lost 9 bases, and 7 bases stayed unmatched. The CDR3 has 14 amino acids. CDR1 is SGDLS, CDR2 YYNGEE, per germline. This CDR3 reads CASSTQAGGVEQFF. CDR3 sequence (DNA): TGTGCCAGCAGCACTCAAGCGGGGGGGGTTGAGCAGTTCTTC.

The chain is built from TRBV7-3 and TRBJ2-2; tentative D call: TRBD2 (6 bases). This CDR3 region has 15 residues. Germline loops: CDR1 SGHTA, CDR2 FQGTGA. Trimming removed 5 bases from V and 4 bases from J, with 14 bases in between. CDR3 in DNA: TGTGCCAGCAGCGTCACGGGACTTCTCACCGGGGAGCTGTTTTTT. Its protein product is CASSVTGLLTGELFF.

Here the CDR3 reads CASSETGTGRLSQPQHF. For the CDR3, the DNA is TGTGCCAGCAGTGAAACCGGGACAGGGAGGCTCAGTCAGCCCCAGCATTTT. V is TRBV28 and J is TRBJ1-5; TRBD1 matches 9 bases. The CDR3 covers 17 residues. V shed 5 bases and J 6 bases; nucleotides not matched to a gene: 14. Germline V CDR1 and CDR2: MDHEN, SYDVKM.

CDR3: CASSTRLQREGKETQYF. Here the CDR3 DNA reads TGCGCCAGCAGCACACGACTTCAGCGGGAGGGTAAAGAGACCCAGTACTTC. The chain recombines TRBV5-1 with TRBJ2-5; 10 nucleotides line up with TRBD2. The CDR3 is 17 residues long. In germline, CDR1 is SGHRS, CDR2 YFSETQ. Trimming removed 4 bases from V and 3 bases from J; junction bases left unmatched: 12.

This chain uses TRBV7-9 with TRBJ2-1, with 8 bases fitting TRBD2. CDR1 SEHNR and CDR2 FQNEAQ come from the germline V gene (reference sequence). The CDR3 length is 13 residues. V shed 5 bases, J shed 10 bases, and the junction held 7 bases outside the gene matches. CDR3 protein: CASSPGLDREQFF. The CDR3 DNA sequence: TGTGCCAGCAGCCCGGGACTAGACCGGGAGCAGTTCTTC.

This clone appeared once. The chain recombines TRBV2 with TRBJ2-7; unclear D gene. This CDR3 has 16 amino acids. Trimming left V 3 bases short and J 0 bases short, with 15 bases between. The germline CDR1 and CDR2 sequences are SNHLY and FYNNEI. In DNA form, the CDR3 reads TGTGCCAGCAGTGATGTCCAACAGAGCTACTCCTACGAGCAGTACTTC. Its translation is CASSDVQQSYSYEQYF.

The chain has TRBV7-9 and TRBJ2-2, with D possibly TRBD2 on 7 matching bases. V was pared by 1 base and J by 1 base, with 16 bases between. Germline V gene data show CDR1 as SEHNR and CDR2 as FQNEAQ (reference sequence). The CDR3 runs to 18 residues. In DNA, the CDR3 is TGTGCCAGCAGCTTAGGAGGGGGGGGATCCTTGAACACCGGGGAGCTGTTTTTT. Translated, it gives CASSLGGGGSLNTGELFF.

This clone turned up a few times. The rearrangement joins TRBV5-1 to TRBJ2-4, with 12 bases identical to TRBD2. V lost 5 bases and J lost 5; bases outside the gene matches: 2. This CDR3 is 14 amino acids long. CDR1 and CDR2 from the germline V gene are SGHRS and YFSETQ. CDR3 amino acids: CASRLAGGQNIQYF. The CDR3 coding sequence is TGCGCCAGCAGACTAGCGGGAGGTCAAAACATTCAGTACTTC.

This clone was seen a handful of times. The J gene is TRBJ2-7, the V gene TRBV27, with TRBD2 as a possible D gene (6 bases). Germline lookup yields CDR1 MNHEY and CDR2 SMNVEV (reference sequence). With 5 bases removed from V and 3 bases from J, the gap between germline ends came to 14 bases. The CDR3 length is 14 residues. CDR3 DNA: TGTGCCAGCAGTCCCTCCGGGACTTTCTACGAGCAGTACTTC. Its protein is CASSPSGTFYEQYF.

This chain links TRBV19 with TRBJ1-5; 7 bases agree with TRBD1. Germline lookup yields CDR1 LNHDA and CDR2 SQIVND (reference sequence). The CDR3 spans 14 residues. Losses at the gene ends were 4 bases for V and 5 bases for J; bases not matched to a gene: 5. CDR3 in DNA: TGTGCCAGTAGTAGACAGGGTATCGATCAGCCCCAGCATTTT. The encoded protein is CASSRQGIDQPQHF.

V is TRBV6-1 and J is TRBJ2-7; possible D gene TRBD2, 5 bases. The germline V gene has CDR1 MNHNS and CDR2 SASEGT. V lost 6 bases and J 3 bases, leaving 18 bases between the germline ends. There are 15 residues in the CDR3. CDR3 in amino acids: CASSGGSALGYEQYF. The DNA for the CDR3 is TGTGCCAGCAGCGGAGGATCAGCTCTTGGCTACGAGCAGTACTTC.

This clone has just one count. The rearrangement links TRBV19 to TRBJ1-1; D uncertain. With 1 base removed from V and 2 bases from J, the gap between germline ends came to 8 bases. The CDR3 is 14 amino acids. Germline lookup yields CDR1 LNHDA and CDR2 SQIVND (reference sequence). CDR3 DNA sequence: TGTGCCAGTAGTATAGCCCCCCATAACACTGAAGCTTTCTTT. Amino acid sequence: CASSIAPHNTEAFF.

Only one count was recorded for this clone. V gene TRBV30 combines with J gene TRBJ1-4, with D perhaps matching TRBD1 (5 bases). V was trimmed by 3 bases and J by 8 bases, leaving 19 bases between them. There are 15 residues in the CDR3. Germline V gene lookup returns CDR1 GTSNPN and CDR2 SVGIG (reference sequence). The CDR3: CAWSRGGGGWEKLFF. CDR3 sequence (DNA): TGTGCCTGGAGCCGGGGGGGAGGCGGTTGGGAAAAACTGTTTTTT.

The genes are TRBV7-9 and TRBJ2-2; possible D gene TRBD2, 5 bases. V lost 4 bases and J 3 bases, leaving 12 bases between the germline ends. Per the germline V gene, CDR1 is SEHNR and CDR2 is FQNEAQ (reference sequence). The CDR3 is made up of 15 amino acids. CDR3: CASSSRAGDTGELFF. CDR3 sequence (DNA): TGTGCCAGCAGCTCCCGGGCCGGGGACACCGGGGAGCTGTTTTTT.

This chain uses TRBV19 with TRBJ2-7; tentative D call: TRBD2 (6 bases). The germline CDR1 and CDR2 sequences are LNHDA and SQIVND (reference sequence). Trimming removed 3 bases at V and 7 bases at J, with 16 bases between. There are 14 residues in the CDR3. The CDR3 DNA reads TGTGCCAGTAGTATGGGGTACGGGAGTTGGGAGCAGTACTTC. This codes for CASSMGYGSWEQYF.

The gene calls are TRBV11-3 and TRBJ1-4; 7 nucleotides agree with TRBD1. The CDR3 sequence is 16 residues long. V dropped 1 base and J dropped 4; count of bases not matched to a gene: 6. The V gene's germline CDR1 is SGHNT and CDR2 YENEEA. This CDR3 reads CASSLAGDRHNEKLFF. CDR3 DNA: TGTGCCAGCAGCTTAGCAGGGGACAGACATAATGAAAAACTGTTTTTT.

The V gene is TRBV9, the J gene TRBJ1-2, with D perhaps matching TRBD1 (5 bases). V lost 0 bases and J lost 2, with 14 bases in between. This CDR3 is 16 amino acids long. CDR1 and CDR2 (germline): SGDLS, YYNGEE. In DNA form, the CDR3 reads TGTGCCAGCAGCGTAGATAGTACAGGAAGAAACTATGGCTACACCTTC. Translated, it gives CASSVDSTGRNYGYTF.

This clone occurred once. The chain uses TRBV27 and TRBJ1-5, with 8 positions matching TRBD1. CDR3 length: 14 amino acids. From germline, CDR1 is MNHEY and CDR2 SMNVEV (reference sequence). V lost 3 bases and J lost 5; bases outside the gene matches: 3. The CDR3 region is CASSFQGAHQPQHF. CDR3 sequence (DNA): TGTGCCAGCAGTTTTCAGGGGGCCCATCAGCCCCAGCATTTT.

The J gene is TRBJ2-7, the V gene TRBV25-1, with 7 bases fitting TRBD2. The CDR3 contains 15 residues. CDR1 is MGHDK and CDR2 is SYGVNS in the germline V gene. V lost 6 bases and J lost 0; bases outside the gene matches: 8. This CDR3 reads CASSGGTVSSYEQYF. The DNA for the CDR3 is TGTGCCAGCAGCGGGGGGACTGTAAGCTCCTACGAGCAGTACTTC.

The rearrangement links TRBV19 to TRBJ2-7; D not certain. Trimming took off 10 bases at V and 0 bases at J, with 16 bases between the two ends. The CDR3 length is 14 residues. Germline CDR1 is LNHDA and CDR2 is SQIVND (reference sequence). The CDR3 reads CATSQQSSSYEQYF. The CDR3 coding sequence is TGTGCCACCTCCCAACAGAGTAGCTCCTACGAGCAGTACTTC.

The V and J genes are TRBV4-2 and TRBJ2-3; 9 positions agree with TRBD2. Germline V lookup: CDR1 LGHNA, CDR2 YNFKEQ. V lost 2 bases, J lost 6 bases, and 9 bases stayed unmatched. This CDR3 has 16 residues. CDR3 region: CASSQIRLAGFDTQYF. In DNA form, the CDR3 reads TGTGCCAGCAGCCAAATAAGGCTAGCGGGATTTGATACGCAGTATTTT.

V usage is TRBV5-8 and J usage is TRBJ2-2; the D is unclear. V lost 2 bases to trimming and J lost 5 bases, with 4 bases between them. The CDR3 has 12 residues. The V gene's germline CDR1 is SGHTS and CDR2 YDEGEE. CDR3 bases: TGTGCCAGCAGCTTCAGTACCGGGGAGCTGTTTTTT. Its translation: CASSFSTGELFF.

The chain is built from TRBV5-5 and TRBJ1-5, with TRBD1 matching 8 bases. In germline, CDR1 is SGHKS, CDR2 YYEKEE (reference sequence). J was trimmed by 7 bases and V by 4 bases; bases with no gene match: 7. The CDR3 sequence is 14 residues long. The CDR3 DNA reads TGTGCCAGCAGCGTAGACAGGGGAAACCAGCCCCAGCATTTT. Protein sequence: CASSVDRGNQPQHF.

V gene TRBV18 combines with J gene TRBJ1-1; D is unclear. CDR1 and CDR2 from the germline V gene are KGHSH and LQKENI. Trimming removed 2 bases at V and 10 bases at J, with 11 bases between. CDR3 length equals 12 residues. The CDR3 bases are TGTGCCAGCTCACCAACTGTCGGAGGAGCTTTCTTT. This gives the protein CASSPTVGGAFF.

The V gene is TRBV27, the J gene TRBJ2-2, with 9 bases identical to TRBD2. This CDR3 comprises 14 residues. Germline-derived CDR1 and CDR2 are MNHEY and SMNVEV (reference sequence). V was pared by 11 bases and J by 2 bases, with 6 bases of the junction left unmatched. In nucleotides, the CDR3 is TGTGCCGGGCGACTAGCGGCAAACACCGGGGAGCTGTTTTTT. Its translation is CAGRLAANTGELFF.

V gene TRBV5-1 combines with J gene TRBJ2-1; D unresolved. The V gene's germline CDR1 is SGHRS and CDR2 YFSETQ. The CDR3 spans 11 residues. Between the trimmed V and J ends, which lost 5 bases and 5 bases, there was a span of 5 bases. CDR3 residues: CASSYNNEQFF. The CDR3 coding sequence is TGCGCCAGCAGTTATAACAATGAGCAGTTCTTC.

The chain combines TRBV5-1 with TRBJ2-1; 9 positions agree with TRBD1. Germline values: CDR1 SGHRS, CDR2 YFSETQ. The CDR3 totals 13 residues. Trimming removed 3 bases from V and 15 bases from J; junction bases left unmatched: 10. CDR3 amino acids: CASSSLTGTGPFF. CDR3 coding DNA: TGCGCCAGCAGCTCACTTACCGGGACAGGGCCGTTCTTC.